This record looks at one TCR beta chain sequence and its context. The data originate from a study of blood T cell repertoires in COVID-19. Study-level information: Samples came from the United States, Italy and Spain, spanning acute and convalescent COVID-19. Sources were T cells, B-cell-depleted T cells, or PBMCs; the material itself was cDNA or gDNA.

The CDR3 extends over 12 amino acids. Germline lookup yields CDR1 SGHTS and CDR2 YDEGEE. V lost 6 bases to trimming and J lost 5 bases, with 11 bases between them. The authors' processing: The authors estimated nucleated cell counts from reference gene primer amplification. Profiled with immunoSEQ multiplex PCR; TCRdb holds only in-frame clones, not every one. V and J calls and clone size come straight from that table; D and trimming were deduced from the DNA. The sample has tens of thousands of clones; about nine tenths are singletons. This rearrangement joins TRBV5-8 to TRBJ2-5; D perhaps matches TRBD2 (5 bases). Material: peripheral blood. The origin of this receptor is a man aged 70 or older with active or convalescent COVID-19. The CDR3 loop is CASTRVHETQYF. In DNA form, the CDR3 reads TGTGCCAGCACGAGGGTCCATGAGACCCAGTACTTC.